A selection of T cell receptor beta chains follows, all from one sample in a study of graft-versus-host responses after intestinal transplantation. What these receptors recognize is not known. The assay was immunoSEQ multiplex PCR, and TCRdb's table has in-frame clones only and misses some. The repertoire holds 80,000 to 90,000 clones, with over 85% as singletons. This sample comprised unstimulated CD4+ T cells sorted from spleen or lymph node cells, obtained before intestinal transplant. Receptors were obtained from a human donor who received an intestinal transplant. Both conserved end residues are part of each CDR3. D genes are given only for firm matches. Expanded clones get a size class; other rows say once, few or many, or leave the size out.

j_call d_call clone_size v_call cdr3_aa cdr3_nt
TRBJ2-5 . . TRBV11-2 CASSPIGRDGTQYF TGTGCCAGCAGCCCTATCGGGCGCGATGGAACCCAGTACTTC
TRBJ1-2 TRBD1 once TRBV27 CASSFRVGTAINYGYTF TGTGCCAGCAGTTTTCGGGTCGGGACAGCGATTAACTATGGCTACACCTTC
TRBJ1-2 . . TRBV28 CASSRGGDPYGYTF TGTGCCAGCAGCCGGGGGGGGGACCCGTATGGCTACACCTTC
TRBJ1-4 . . TRBV6-1 CASSSGRINEKLFF TGTGCCAGCAGTTCAGGACGGATAAATGAAAAACTGTTTTTT
TRBJ1-4 . . TRBV6-5 CASSPSRATNEKLFF TGTGCCAGCAGTCCGTCTCGTGCAACTAATGAAAAACTGTTTTTT
TRBJ2-1 . . TRBV10-3 CAISTGQYEGNEQFF TGTGCCATCAGTACCGGACAGTATGAAGGCAATGAGCAGTTCTTC
TRBJ1-2 . . TRBV27 CASSWDGNYGYTF TGTGCCAGCAGTTGGGACGGCAACTATGGCTACACCTTC
TRBJ2-3 . . TRBV4-2 CASSQGLTDTQYF TGTGCCAGCAGCCAAGGACTCACAGATACGCAGTATTTT
TRBJ1-1 TRBD1 . TRBV30 CAWRNDRGRNTEAFF TGTGCCTGGAGAAACGACAGGGGGCGGAACACTGAAGCTTTCTTT
TRBJ1-1 TRBD1 once TRBV27 CASSNRRPGTAKGGTEAFF TGTGCCAGCAGTAATCGTAGACCCGGGACAGCAAAAGGCGGGACTGAAGCTTTCTTT
TRBJ2-7 . . TRBV29-1 CSVVVPGEQYF TGCAGCGTTGTAGTGCCCGGCGAGCAGTACTTC
TRBJ1-5 . . TRBV6-5 CATLNSGQSAQPQHF TGTGCCACCCTAAACTCTGGACAGTCGGCTCAGCCCCAGCATTTT
TRBJ2-7 . . TRBV5-1 CASSSTGYEQYF TGCGCCAGCAGCTCAACAGGATACGAGCAGTACTTC
TRBJ2-4 . . TRBV28 CASSSPPGADIQYF TGTGCCAGCAGCTCCCCGCCAGGGGCGGACATTCAGTACTTC
TRBJ2-5 TRBD1 . TRBV7-2 CASSSGQVQETQYF TGTGCCAGCAGCTCTGGACAGGTGCAAGAGACCCAGTACTTC
TRBJ2-3 . . TRBV7-2 CASSSGGRSTDTQYF TGTGCCAGCAGCTCTGGCGGGCGGAGCACAGATACGCAGTATTTT
TRBJ1-5 . . TRBV30 CAWSQGRNQPQHF TGTGCCTGGAGTCAGGGCCGCAATCAGCCCCAGCATTTT
TRBJ2-7 . . TRBV29-1 CSAEMGSPYEQYF TGCAGCGCCGAAATGGGCAGCCCCTACGAGCAGTACTTC
TRBJ2-5 . . TRBV18 CASSPPANGGETQYF TGTGCCAGCTCACCACCAGCAAATGGGGGAGAGACCCAGTACTTC
TRBJ2-7 . . TRBV29-1 CSASVSGGLGVYEQYF TGCAGCGCCTCCGTCAGCGGAGGGTTGGGTGTGTACGAGCAGTACTTC
TRBJ2-7 . . TRBV7-9 CASSLNYEQYF TGTGCCAGCAGCTTGAACTACGAGCAGTACTTC
TRBJ2-3 . . TRBV20-1 CSASIDTQYF TGCAGTGCCAGTATAGATACGCAGTATTTT
TRBJ1-2 . . TRBV29-1 CSVGLTNYGYTF TGCAGCGTTGGACTTACTAACTATGGCTACACCTTC
TRBJ2-7 . . TRBV21-1 CASSPTYEQYF TGTGCCAGCAGCCCCACCTACGAGCAGTACTTC
TRBJ2-1 TRBD2 . TRBV4-1 CASSQESISGILNSNNEQFF TGCGCCAGCAGCCAAGAGTCAATTAGCGGGATCCTAAACTCTAACAATGAGCAGTTCTTC
TRBJ1-1 . . TRBV5-1 CASSLDPATNTEAFF TGCGCCAGCAGCTTGGACCCCGCGACGAACACTGAAGCTTTCTTT
TRBJ2-6 . . TRBV7-3 CASSFNGGSGANVLTF TGTGCCAGCAGCTTTAATGGAGGGTCTGGGGCCAACGTCCTGACTTTC
TRBJ2-1 TRBD2 . TRBV5-1 CASSLGTSGRYNEQFF TGCGCCAGCAGCCTAGGGACTAGCGGGCGGTACAATGAGCAGTTCTTC
TRBJ2-1 TRBD1 . TRBV10-3 CAISKDRSSYNEQFF TGTGCCATCAGTAAGGACAGGTCCTCCTACAATGAGCAGTTCTTC